Each of the 20 T cell receptor beta chains below was sequenced from the same sample in a study of T cell clonality in common variable immunodeficiency. Here immunoSEQ multiplex PCR was the method, and the copy in TCRdb shows in-frame clones only, minus some. Altogether around 60,000 clones were found in the sample, and no singletons occur. Specimen: peripheral blood mononuclear cells. Source of these receptors: a person aged 18 to 75 in good health.

This clone was counted ten times or more. The CDR3 end is not reached by the read, which stops 3 residues before it; the germline J gene fills it in. The V gene is TRBV20-1, the J gene TRBJ1-5; 7 bases map to TRBD1. The CDR3 is 13 amino acids. Germline-derived CDR1 and CDR2 are DFQATT and SNEGSKA (reference sequence). V lost 5 bases to trimming and J lost 7 bases; unmatched junction nucleotides: 8. Incomplete CDR3 DNA: TGCAGTGCTTCTGGACAGGATTGGCAGCCC. This codes for CSASGQDWQP. The entire CDR3 reads CSASGQDWQPQHF.

This clone was observed many times. The read finishes 3 residues shy of the CDR3 end, and the germline J gene is used to complete it. This sequence joins TRBV18 and TRBJ1-3; D gene unclear. Looked up from germline, CDR1 is KGHSH and CDR2 is LQKENI. The CDR3 spans 15 residues. V was shortened by 4 bases and J by 4 bases, with 14 bases between the two germline ends. CDR3 residues: CASSQTVSSGNTIYF. Partial CDR3 DNA: TGTGCCAGCTCACAAACAGTCTCTTCGGGAAACACC.

This clone was counted many times. Read coverage stops 3 residues before the CDR3 terminus; the germline J gene supplies the remainder. V is TRBV11-3 and J is TRBJ1-4, with 8 positions matching TRBD1. Germline V lookup: CDR1 SGHNT, CDR2 YENEEA. V lost 3 bases and J lost 5; bases outside the gene matches: 5. The CDR3 is made up of 15 amino acids. CDR3 bases read: TGTGCCAGCAGCTTGGGTGACAGGGGCAATGAAAAA. This translates into CASSLGDRGNEK. The whole CDR3 is CASSLGDRGNEKLFF.

This clone was recorded at least ten times. Read sequence stops 3 residues before the CDR3 end, and the germline J gene provides the missing end. The genes are TRBV10-3 and TRBJ1-3; 9 bases are shared with TRBD1. Germline CDR1 is ENHRY and CDR2 is SYGVKD. The CDR3 totals 15 residues. Trimming at V came to 2 bases and at J to 4 bases, leaving 3 bases not matched to a gene. Incomplete CDR3 DNA: TGTGCCATCAGTGAGGGACAGGGGAGCGGAAACACC. Translation: CAISEGQGSGNT. The full CDR3 sequence reads CAISEGQGSGNTIYF.

In its sample, this clone was seen many times. The read comes to an end 3 residues before the CDR3 does, leaving the germline J gene to fill in the end. The chain carries TRBV28 and TRBJ2-5, with D perhaps TRBD1 (6 bases). There are 15 residues in the CDR3. Germline values: CDR1 MDHEN, CDR2 SYDVKM. The germline V and J ends were trimmed by 5 bases and 1 base, with 14 bases remaining between them. The sequenced part of the CDR3 DNA is TGTGCCAGCAGTCGACCCGGGACATCCCAAGAGACC. Protein sequence: CASSRPGTSQET. The whole CDR3 protein is CASSRPGTSQETQYF.

This clone has at least ten counts. The CDR3 is cut off 3 residues early in the read; its end comes from the germline J gene. This chain uses TRBV4-2 with TRBJ2-6; 9 positions match TRBD1. The germline gives CDR1 LGHNA, CDR2 YNFKEQ. The CDR3 length is 20 residues. V shed 4 bases, J shed 0 bases, and the junction held 13 bases outside the gene matches. This CDR3 reads CASSRDRGAEGSSGANVLTF. Incomplete CDR3 DNA: TGTGCCAGCAGCCGAGACAGGGGGGCCGAGGGGAGCTCTGGGGCCAACGTC.

Many counts were recorded for this clone. The missing CDR3 end, 3 residues past where the read stops, is filled in from the germline J gene. The chain recombines TRBV7-8 with TRBJ2-7; D is undetermined. With 7 bases removed from V and 5 bases from J, the gap between germline ends came to 18 bases. Germline assignment: CDR1 SGHVS and CDR2 FQNEAQ. The CDR3 spans 14 residues. The CDR3 protein is CASTKTRFRDEQYF. The covered CDR3 bases are TGTGCCAGCACCAAAACACGATTTCGGGACGAG.

This clone was observed at least ten times. Partial CDR3 DNA: TGTGCCAGCAGCCCAGATGGGGGGGACACAGATACG. This encodes CASSPDGGDTDT. In full, the CDR3 reads CASSPDGGDTDTQYF. V gene TRBV7-3 combines with J gene TRBJ2-3, with TRBD2 matching over 7 bases. The missing CDR3 end, 3 residues past where the read stops, is filled in from the germline J gene. The CDR3 contains 15 residues. Germline V gives CDR1 SGHTA, CDR2 FQGTGA. Trimming removed 5 bases from V and 2 bases from J; junction bases left unmatched: 7.

This clone was found many times. The read gets to within 3 residues of the CDR3 end, and the germline J gene fills in the rest. V and J are TRBV20-1 and TRBJ1-5, with 9 bases matching TRBD1. V lost 6 bases, J lost 6 bases, and 21 bases stayed unmatched. The germline V gene has CDR1 DFQATT and CDR2 SNEGSKA (reference sequence). The CDR3 totals 18 residues. The part of the CDR3 DNA that was read is TGCAGTGCCGAAATCCCGGGACAGGGAGGGACTGGGAGTCAGCCC. Translating gives CSAEIPGQGGTGSQP. The entire CDR3 protein is CSAEIPGQGGTGSQPQHF.

There are many counts of this clone. The CDR3 end lies 3 residues beyond the end of the read and is filled in from the germline J gene. This chain uses TRBV5-8 with TRBJ1-5, with TRBD1 matching 7 bases. The CDR3 is 15 residues long. CDR1 SGHTS and CDR2 YDEGEE come from the germline V gene. J lost 9 bases, V lost 5 bases, and 14 bases had no gene match. CDR3 DNA (partial): TGTGCCAGCAGACGTACAGGGGCCCCGTTAAGGCCC. This codes for CASRRTGAPLRP. The whole CDR3 protein is CASRRTGAPLRPQHF.

This clone appeared many times. Read sequence stops 3 residues before the CDR3 end, and the germline J gene provides the missing end. V and J are TRBV7-2 and TRBJ2-7; D is perhaps TRBD2 (7 bases). The CDR3 totals 15 residues. V shed 2 bases and J shed 1 base, with 12 bases lying between them. From germline, CDR1 is SGHTA and CDR2 FQGNSA. CDR3 sequence reads: CASSLRRGGSYEQYF. The covered CDR3 bases are TGTGCCAGCAGCTTAAGGAGGGGGGGGTCCTACGAG.

This clone was seen repeatedly, ten times or more. The sequenced fragment ends 3 residues before the CDR3 boundary, so the rest is inferred from the germline J gene. The chain combines TRBV7-2 with TRBJ1-6; a possible D gene is TRBD1 (5 bases). The CDR3 extends over 14 amino acids. Per germline, CDR1 SGHTA and CDR2 FQGNSA. Trimming removed 7 bases from V and 6 bases from J, with 13 bases in between. The CDR3: CASTPRGGNSPLHF. CDR3 DNA (partial): TGTGCCAGCACCCCCCGCGGGGGTAATTCACCC.

This clone has ten or more counts. The CDR3 loop is CASSLAGETQYF. The CDR3 DNA, read in part, is TGCGCCAGCAGCTTGGCCGGGGAGACC. The genes are TRBV5-1 and TRBJ2-5; D is ambiguous. The read finishes 3 residues shy of the CDR3 end, and the germline J gene is used to complete it. V was trimmed by 0 bases and J by 5 bases, leaving 5 bases between them. CDR3 length: 12 residues. Looked up from germline, CDR1 is SGHRS and CDR2 is YFSETQ.

This clone was observed many times. The observed sequence ends 3 residues before the CDR3 terminus, with the missing tail filled in from the germline J gene. V and J are TRBV28 and TRBJ2-7, with 7 bases lining up with TRBD2. The V and J ends lost 8 bases and 0 bases, in that order; junction bases with no gene match: 7. Germline CDR1 is MDHEN and CDR2 is SYDVKM. The length of the CDR3 is 14 residues. CDR3 sequence reads: CASRRSGSSYEQYF. The CDR3 bases that were read are TGTGCCAGCCGACGTAGCGGGTCCTCCTACGAG.

There are many counts of this clone. The missing CDR3 end, 3 residues past where the read stops, is filled in from the germline J gene. The J gene is TRBJ1-1, the V gene TRBV2; D is unresolved. Germline CDR1 is SNHLY and CDR2 is FYNNEI. Deletions cut 7 bases from V and 0 bases from J, with 12 bases between. The CDR3 is 14 amino acids. CDR3 residues: CASTLTQVNTEAFF. CDR3 bases read: TGTGCCAGCACTCTCACCCAGGTGAACACTGAA.

This clone has ten or more counts. The read comes to an end 3 residues before the CDR3 does, leaving the germline J gene to fill in the end. The rearrangement joins TRBV5-4 to TRBJ2-5; 7 nucleotides agree with TRBD2. J was trimmed by 1 base and V by 6 bases; bases with no gene match: 9. This CDR3 comprises 15 residues. Germline CDR1 and CDR2: SGHNT and YYREEE (reference sequence). The CDR3 reads CASTHRASGQETQYF. CDR3 DNA (partial): TGTGCCAGCACCCATCGGGCTAGCGGCCAAGAGACC.

This clone appeared many times. The CDR3 end lies 3 residues beyond the end of the read and is filled in from the germline J gene. The chain recombines TRBV7-9 with TRBJ2-7; D is possibly TRBD1 (5 bases). Deletions cut 5 bases from V and 3 bases from J, with 11 bases between. Germline V gene data show CDR1 as SEHNR and CDR2 as FQNEAQ (reference sequence). The CDR3 is made up of 13 amino acids. CDR3 DNA (partial): TGTGCCAGCAGCGGCCCCAGGGTCTACGAG. It yields the protein CASSGPRVYE. From start to end, the CDR3 is CASSGPRVYEQYF.

Ten or more counts support this clone. From the germline J gene comes the end of the CDR3, since the read stops 3 residues before it. This rearrangement joins TRBV9 to TRBJ2-2; 9 bases are shared with TRBD2. Germline values: CDR1 SGDLS, CDR2 YYNGEE. V shed 0 bases, J shed 4 bases, and the junction held 7 bases outside the gene matches. The CDR3 length is 17 residues. CDR3 bases read: TGTGCCAGCAGCGTAGGATCTAGCGGGGCGTTCACCGGGGAG. Protein product: CASSVGSSGAFTGE. The full CDR3 protein is CASSVGSSGAFTGELFF.

This clone was seen repeatedly, ten times or more. The read comes to an end 3 residues before the CDR3 does, leaving the germline J gene to fill in the end. This chain uses TRBV20-1 with TRBJ2-1; 9 bases line up with TRBD1. This CDR3 contains 12 residues. Per the germline V gene, CDR1 is DFQATT and CDR2 is SNEGSKA (reference sequence). V shed 7 bases and J 6 bases; nucleotides not matched to a gene: 4. The chain's CDR3 is CSVGTGSNEQFF. CDR3 DNA (partial): TGCAGTGTTGGGACAGGGTCCAATGAG.

Many counts were recorded for this clone. The read ends 3 residues before the CDR3 terminus; that terminus is restored from the germline J gene. The rearrangement joins TRBV5-6 to TRBJ2-5, with 7 bases matching TRBD1. Germline V gene lookup returns CDR1 SGHDT and CDR2 YYEEEE. J was trimmed by 6 bases and V by 6 bases; bases with no gene match: 14. The CDR3 extends over 15 amino acids. The CDR3 DNA, read in part, is TGTGCCAGCACCATGGTCGACAGGGTCCAGAAGACC. Its translation is CASTMVDRVQKT. The CDR3 as a whole reads CASTMVDRVQKTQYF.